This TCR beta chain was recovered during a study of T cell responses to AZD1222 COVID-19 vaccine. A remark on this clone: What it binds is unknown.

Germline CDR1 reads SGHTA; CDR2 reads FQGTGA. V was trimmed by 2 bases and J by 6 bases, leaving 24 bases between them. The CDR3 length is 18 residues. Method: immunoSEQ multiplex PCR; TCRdb's copy keeps in-frame clones and lacks some. This sample has over 65,000 clones, with roughly 90% found just once. The study's findings and limits: Mostly white British, mostly female donors; authors suggested clonal diversity may be underestimated. Spike-specific TCR depth and breadth grew after two AZD1222 doses.

This TCR came from an adult who received the AZD1222 COVID-19 vaccine. Specimen: peripheral blood, collected 28 days after the second AZD1222 dose. The rearrangement uses TRBV7-3 and TRBJ2-3; D is perhaps TRBD2 (7 bases). Here the CDR3 DNA reads TGTGCCAGCAGCTTATTCGCGGGAGCGTCAGGAGGGGGGGATACGCAGTATTTT. Its protein is CASSLFAGASGGGDTQYF.